This T cell receptor (beta chain) derives from a study of patients and donors after allogeneic stem cell transplantation. TCRdb itself ran the RT-PCR reads through MiXCR, one entry per CDR3 protein. The top ten hold 6% to 8% of the sample, which has hundreds of thousands of distinct CDR3 sequences, under 20% seen once. What was sequenced was blood, either unsorted or a sorted T cell fraction (not recorded which). The receptor was isolated from a human donor who was either an allogeneic HSCT recipient or a stem cell or donor lymphocyte infusion donor (not recorded which). It is not recorded whose cells these are; they may come from a transplant donor.

The CDR3 here is CASSYGLLPGAGNEQFF. CDR3 sequence (DNA): TGTGCCAGCAGTTACGGGCTATTACCGGGAGCGGGGAATGAGCAGTTCTTC. The chain employs TRBV6-5 and TRBJ2-1; 7 nucleotides align to TRBD2. CDR3 size: 17 residues. Germline values: CDR1 MNHEY, CDR2 SVGAGI. The V and J ends lost 2 bases and 7 bases, in that order; junction bases with no gene match: 14.